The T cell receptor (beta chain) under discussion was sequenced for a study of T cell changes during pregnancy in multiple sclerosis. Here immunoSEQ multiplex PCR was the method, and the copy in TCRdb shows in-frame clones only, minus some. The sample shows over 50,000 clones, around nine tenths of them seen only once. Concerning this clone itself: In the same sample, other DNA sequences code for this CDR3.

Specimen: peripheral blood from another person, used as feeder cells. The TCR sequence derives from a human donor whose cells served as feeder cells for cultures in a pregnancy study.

CDR3 sequence (DNA): TGCGCCAGCAGTGAAAGCGGGGGACAAGAGACCCAGTACTTC. Residues: CASSESGGQETQYF. The chain employs TRBV10-1 and TRBJ2-5; 8 positions agree with TRBD2. V gave up 3 bases and J gave up 2 bases; unmatched junction bases: 2. This CDR3 has 14 residues. CDR1 and CDR2 from the germline V gene are WNHNN and SYGVQD (reference sequence).